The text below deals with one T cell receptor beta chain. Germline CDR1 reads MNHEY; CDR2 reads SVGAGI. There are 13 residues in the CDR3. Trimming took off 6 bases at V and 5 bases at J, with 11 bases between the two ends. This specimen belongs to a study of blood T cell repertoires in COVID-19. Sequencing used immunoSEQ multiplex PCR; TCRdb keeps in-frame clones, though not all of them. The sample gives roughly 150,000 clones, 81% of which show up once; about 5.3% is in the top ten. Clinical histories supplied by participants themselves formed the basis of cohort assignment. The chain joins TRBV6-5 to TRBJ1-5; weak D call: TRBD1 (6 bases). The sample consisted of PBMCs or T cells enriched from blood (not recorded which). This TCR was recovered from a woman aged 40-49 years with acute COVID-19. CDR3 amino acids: CASRVHRDQPQHF. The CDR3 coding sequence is TGTGCCAGCAGGGTCCACAGGGATCAGCCCCAGCATTTT.